This T cell receptor beta chain is from a study of blood T cell repertoires in COVID-19. Overall study: T cells, B-cell-depleted T cells, or PBMCs supplied cDNA or gDNA.

Everyone who took part was roughly 18 to 89 years old, and they came from 24 US areas. Categorization into cohorts depended on clinical history that participants reported. Profiled with immunoSEQ multiplex PCR; TCRdb holds only in-frame clones, not every one. The sample contains over 200,000 clones, roughly 90% of which appear only once. Germline lookup yields CDR1 SGHRS and CDR2 YFSETQ. After removal of 0 bases from V and 1 base from J, the junction contained 15 bases not matched to a gene. CDR3 length: 20 amino acids. The receptor's source is a man in his forties who had recovered from COVID-19. The rearrangement uses TRBV5-1 and TRBJ2-4; 8 bases fit TRBD1. The sample was PBMCs or T cells enriched from blood (not recorded which). In DNA form, the CDR3 reads TGCGCCAGCAGCTTGGCCCCGGCGACAGGGGAAGACTTGGCCAAAAACATTCAGTACTTC. Encoded protein: CASSLAPATGEDLAKNIQYF. Full variable domain (rest looked up from reference TRBV5-1 and TRBJ2-4): KAGVTQTPRYLIKTRGQQVTLSCSPISGHRSVSWYQQTPGQGLQFLFEYFSETQRNKGNFPGRFSGRQFSNSRSEMNVSTLELGDSALYLCASSLAPATGEDLAKNIQYFGAGTRLSVL.